The 26 T cell receptor beta chains in this list originate from one sample, sequenced in a study of CXCR3-negative and CXCR3-positive naive CD8 T cells. Points from the study as a whole: Naive cells positive for CXCR3 carried more hydrophobic TRB CDR3s than CXCR3-negative ones.

For these receptors, no antigen is known. In preparing the TRB cDNA libraries, 5' RACE with UMI labels was used. TCRdb reprocessed the 5' RACE reads and stores each CDR3 protein as one record, lacking DNA. Its listing shows about 90,000 distinct CDR3 sequences. The sequenced sample was naive CXCR3+ CD8+ T cells from blood. The subset was: CD45RO-CCR7+CD27+CD95- naive CD8+ T cells expressing CXCR3 (TNR3+). These TCRs come from a human donor in good health. Some clones in this sample may be carry-over from other donors' samples.

The rearrangement uses TRBV27 and TRBJ1-1. The germline CDR1 and CDR2 sequences are MNHEY and SMNVEV (reference sequence). This CDR3 has 16 residues. This CDR3 is CASSFRWEVMNTEAFF.

The chain couples TRBV6-2 or TRBV6-3 to TRBJ1-5; TCRdb indicates TRBD1, and absent DNA this call remains unverified. Germline V lookup: CDR1 MNHEY, CDR2 SVGEGT. This CDR3 comprises 13 residues. CDR3 region: CASSKQGWQPQHF.

The rearrangement uses TRBV28 and TRBJ2-7; the TCRdb D gene call, TRBD1, has no DNA to confirm it. This CDR3 region has 14 residues. Looked up from germline, CDR1 is MDHEN and CDR2 is SYDVKM. The CDR3: CASGPDRVMYEQYF.

The chain carries TRBV29-1 and TRBJ2-3; lacking DNA, the TRBD2 call made by TCRdb goes unchecked. This CDR3 contains 18 residues. Per the germline V gene, CDR1 is SQVTM and CDR2 is ANQGSEA. CDR3 protein: CSVVGGTSGILSTDTQYF.

The V call is TRBV4-3, the J call TRBJ1-1; the D gene TCRdb calls, TRBD1, cannot be checked with no DNA. CDR1 and CDR2 (germline): LGHNA, YSLEER. The CDR3 covers 17 residues. CDR3 sequence reads: CASSQGPGQGLNTEAFF.

This chain connects TRBV6-5 to TRBJ2-1; checking the TCRdb D call of TRBD2 is not possible without DNA. Germline-derived CDR1 and CDR2 are MNHEY and SVGAGI. The CDR3 runs 17 residues. The CDR3: CASSYSTSGGPYNEQFF.

CDR3 region: CASSLRTGLANTEAFF. V is TRBV14 and J is TRBJ1-1; TCRdb's D call of TRBD1 is untestable without DNA. Germline lookup yields CDR1 SGHDN and CDR2 FVKESK. The CDR3 sequence is 16 residues long.

The gene calls are TRBV27 and TRBJ2-7; the TCRdb call, TRBD2, lacks DNA for checking. This CDR3 comprises 15 residues. CDR1 MNHEY and CDR2 SMNVEV come from the germline V gene (reference sequence). The chain's CDR3 is CASSLSTSGTYEQYF.

The chain is built from TRBV28 and TRBJ1-1. The CDR3 totals 13 residues. Germline V gene data show CDR1 as MDHEN and CDR2 as SYDVKM. The CDR3 loop reads CASSLPQNTEAFF. The whole variable domain, remainder taken from reference TRBV28 and TRBJ1-1, is DVKVTQSSRYLVKRTGEKVFLECVQDMDHENMFWYRQDPGLGLRLIYFSYDVKMKEKGDIPEGYSVSREKKERFSLILESASTNQTSMYLCASSLPQNTEAFFGQGTRLTVV.

The CDR3 loop reads CASSQNPGQGMVDNEQFF. This chain connects TRBV5-1 to TRBJ2-1; no DNA is available, so the TRBD1 call from TCRdb remains unchecked. Germline V gives CDR1 SGHRS, CDR2 YFSETQ. CDR3 size: 18 residues.

The genes are TRBV11-3 and TRBJ2-1. The germline V gene encodes CDR1 SGHNT and CDR2 YENEEA. CDR3 length: 16 amino acids. The CDR3: CASSPHLGGPYNEQFF.

The chain employs TRBV5-1 and TRBJ1-4; TCRdb lists TRBD1, though no DNA is available to test this call. This CDR3 comprises 17 residues. Germline V gene lookup returns CDR1 SGHRS and CDR2 YFSETQ. The CDR3 is CASSSTGGTLPSEKLFF.

The J gene is TRBJ2-2, the V gene TRBV29-1; checking the TCRdb D call of TRBD1 is not possible without DNA. Germline CDR1 SQVTM, CDR2 ANQGSEA. The CDR3 spans 16 residues. The CDR3: CSVHAPGQGNTGELFF.

The chain combines TRBV7-6 with TRBJ2-5; absent DNA, TCRdb's TRBD2 call cannot be checked. Germline V lookup: CDR1 SGHVS, CDR2 FNYEAQ. This CDR3 has 15 residues. CDR3 sequence: CASSLSGTHQETQYF.

This sequence joins TRBV5-1 and TRBJ2-1; no DNA is available, so the TRBD2 call from TCRdb remains unchecked. This CDR3 has 16 residues. CDR1 is SGHRS and CDR2 is YFSETQ in the germline V gene. The CDR3 region is CASGLPPSGGFREQFF. The full variable domain, completed using reference TRBV5-1 and TRBJ2-1, is KAGVTQTPRYLIKTRGQQVTLSCSPISGHRSVSWYQQTPGQGLQFLFEYFSETQRNKGNFPGRFSGRQFSNSRSEMNVSTLELGDSALYLCASGLPPSGGFREQFFGPGTRLTVL.

CDR3 sequence: CASSLPSLGNEQFF. V gene TRBV28 combines with J gene TRBJ2-1; absent DNA, TCRdb's TRBD2 call cannot be checked. Germline V gene sequence: CDR1 MDHEN, CDR2 SYDVKM. The length of the CDR3 is 14 residues.

This rearrangement joins TRBV7-9 to TRBJ2-5. The CDR3 is 12 residues long. Germline CDR1 and CDR2: SEHNR and FQNEAQ (reference sequence). CDR3: CASSLIEETQYF.

V and J are TRBV21-1 and TRBJ2-2; lacking DNA, the TRBD1 call made by TCRdb goes unchecked. TRBV21-1 is a recognized pseudogene. The CDR3 is made up of 16 amino acids. CDR3 protein: CASTGRRGANTGELFF.

V and J are TRBV6-5 and TRBJ2-3; as DNA is missing, the TRBD1 call by TCRdb cannot be tested. Germline V gives CDR1 MNHEY, CDR2 SVGAGI. The CDR3 loop spans 15 amino acids. This CDR3 is CASSYSVRVRDTQYF.

The genes are TRBV6-6 and TRBJ1-5; TCRdb proposes TRBD1, but this gene call is untestable without DNA. The CDR3 is 14 amino acids. Germline V gene sequence: CDR1 MNHNY, CDR2 SVGAGI (reference sequence). The CDR3 sequence: CASRPQGSNQPQHF.

The chain uses TRBV24-1 and TRBJ1-2; with no DNA, the TCRdb D assignment of TRBD1 cannot be verified. Germline V gene sequence: CDR1 KGHDR, CDR2 SFDVKD. This CDR3 is built from 13 residues. This CDR3 is CATSEGTAYGYTF.

This chain uses TRBV10-3 with TRBJ1-5; TCRdb's D gene call, TRBD1, goes unchecked for lack of DNA. The germline gives CDR1 ENHRY, CDR2 SYGVKD. CDR3 length equals 13 residues. The CDR3 loop reads CAISPGGNQPQHF.

The CDR3 sequence is CASSLSGRALDEQFF. The V and J genes are TRBV5-4 and TRBJ2-1; TCRdb selects TRBD2, and the lack of DNA leaves this call unchecked. The CDR3 is made up of 15 amino acids. The germline CDR1 and CDR2 sequences are SGHNT and YYREEE (reference sequence).

The CDR3 spells CASSPSNTGELFF. This chain uses TRBV28 with TRBJ2-2. This CDR3 comprises 13 residues. Germline CDR1 and CDR2: MDHEN and SYDVKM.

V and J are TRBV28 and TRBJ1-1; TCRdb's assignment of TRBD1 cannot be checked, as there is no DNA. The V gene's germline CDR1 is MDHEN and CDR2 SYDVKM. The CDR3 has 16 residues. The CDR3 sequence is CASRWGQGFLGAEAFF.

This rearrangement joins TRBV6-5 to TRBJ1-1. Germline CDR1 and CDR2: MNHEY and SVGAGI. This CDR3 has 14 residues. This CDR3 is CASTFAGGMAEAFF.